This TCR beta chain derives from a study of T cell responses to AZD1222 COVID-19 vaccine (dated by TCRdb to about 2021). Background for the entire study: AZD1222 recipients whose second dose came at about 4 weeks and those whose second dose came at about 12 weeks were combined into one group, since spike-specific TCR depth and breadth did not differ between the two schedules. A total of 230 to 250 trial participants underwent TCR sequencing, of whom about 210 had received two doses of AZD1222 and some 26 had received two doses of the MenACWY control vaccine. Trial participants were enrolled by age into 18-55, 56-69 and 70-plus year subgroups, with around 150, 28 and 57 TCR-sequenced participants respectively.

The CDR3 regions of human TCRbeta chains were analyzed by immunosequencing. The authors' analysis ran thus. TCRs in the repertoires were matched against a reference library of SARS-CoV-2-specific TCRs that had been generated with the MIRA antigen-specificity platform. Breadth was defined as the fraction of unique TCRs that were SARS-CoV-2-associated. Depth was defined as the fraction of total T cells that were SARS-CoV-2-associated. Each spike-specific TCR was assigned to its reactive spike region and to a CD4 or CD8 class using the MIRA data. Log10-transformed breadth and depth values were compared by one-way ANOVA with Sidak's multiple comparisons tests. TCRdb re-hosts the immuneACCESS table, in-frame sequences only. Its copies lack some clones; in the studies checked, an unresolved V gene accounts for under half of them, and the cause for the rest is not known. V and J calls and clone size come straight from that table; D and trimming were deduced from the DNA. The sample profile shows under 150,000 clones; roughly 90% of them were found once. The ten largest account for just over 5.5% of the sample.

From its cysteine to its phenylalanine, the CDR3 spans 16 amino acids. The entry retains the CDR3 DNA only, 48 bases that are in frame from base 1. CDR1 SGDLS and CDR2 YYNGEE are derived from the germline V gene. Deletion took 0 bases off V and 3 bases off J, with a span of 15 bases between the germline ends. The investigation overall reported the following: CD4 TCRs associated with the vaccine covered the entire spike protein, and the dominant responses were in regions 160-218 and 743-854. Because no day 14 peak-response samples were available, the repertoires could be characterized only after the peak T cell response. After two AZD1222 doses, both the breadth and the depth of spike-specific TCRs were significantly higher than at day 0 and than in MenACWY recipients. Participants were mostly white British and included more females than males, and it was suggested by the authors that clonal diversity may have been underestimated. In the small 56-69-year group, the increase in depth fell short of significance, most likely because of low power. Only five or six AZD1222 recipients were SARS-CoV-2 seropositive at baseline, limiting conclusions about previously exposed vaccinees. Reportedly, close to half of the unique spike-specific TCRs recognized epitopes lying outside the regions that are mutated in the B.1.351 and B.1.1.7 variants.

As for this clone: Its antigen is not yet known. The input lacks base qualities; no much larger clone sits a single base away.

The time point label for this specimen denotes: baseline before first vaccination. Vaccinee samples came from UK trials COV001 and COV002, including a single-blind randomized controlled phase 2/3 trial of AZD1222 (ChAdOx1 nCoV-19) in healthy adults. For TCRbeta chain sequencing, PBMC samples from trial participants were taken at day 0 and at day 28 after the second dose. Sequencing was performed on peripheral blood, taken on day 0 of AZD1222 vaccination. The V and J segments used are TRBV9 and TRBJ2-5, and TRBD2 may be the D gene, going by 6 matching bases. This sequence originates from an adult in good health. The sequence in DNA is TGTGCCAGCAGCGTAGGTCGGAGTTGGGGGGAAGAGACCCAGTACTTC. Translated, this is CASSVGRSWGEETQYF. With the portions outside the CDR3 filled from the reference TRBV9 and TRBJ2-5 genes, the complete variable region becomes DSGVTQTPKHLITATGQRVTLRCSPRSGDLSVYWYQQSLDQGLQFLIQYYNGEERAKGNILERFSAQQFPDLHSELNLSSLELGDSALYFCASSVGRSWGEETQYFGPGTRLLVL.